This is a list of T cell receptor beta chains from one sample in a study of CD8 T cells in Susac syndrome. Each CDR3 protein is one row after TCRdb ran MiXCR on the immunoSEQ multiplex PCR reads. Among some 130,000 distinct CDR3 sequences listed, roughly 94% were seen once. Input material: CD4+ T cells from PBMCs. The receptors derive from a human donor with multiple sclerosis. The CDR3 runs from the conserved cysteine through the conserved F or W. D genes are given only for firm matches. Only some rows state a clone size, as once, few, many or a class for expanded clones.

v_gene: TRBV20-1; j_gene: TRBJ1-6; d_gene: -; abundance: -; CDR3nt: TGCAGTGCTGGAGCCGGAGTGGGCAATTCACCCCTCCACTTT; CDR3aa: CSAGAGVGNSPLHF
v_gene: TRBV7-9; j_gene: TRBJ1-2; d_gene: TRBD1; abundance: -; CDR3nt: TGTGCCAGCACCCATCGAATAGACAGGGATGGCTATGGCTACACCTTC; CDR3aa: CASTHRIDRDGYGYTF
v_gene: TRBV2; j_gene: TRBJ1-2; d_gene: -; abundance: -; CDR3nt: TGTGCCAGCAGTGTCCGCGCAGACCTCTATGGCTACACCTTC; CDR3aa: CASSVRADLYGYTF
v_gene: TRBV6-2/TRBV6-3; j_gene: TRBJ1-6; d_gene: -; abundance: -; CDR3nt: TGTGCCAGCAGCTCACCTCCCAGGGTTGAAAATTCACCCCTCCACTTT; CDR3aa: CASSSPPRVENSPLHF
v_gene: TRBV30; j_gene: TRBJ1-2; d_gene: TRBD1; abundance: -; CDR3nt: TGTGCCTGGAACCGGGACAGGGGGAACACCTTC; CDR3aa: CAWNRDRGNTF
v_gene: TRBV30; j_gene: TRBJ1-1; d_gene: -; abundance: -; CDR3nt: TGTGCCTGGAGCCGCTGGGGTTCTTCCCAGAACACTGAAGCTTTCTTT; CDR3aa: CAWSRWGSSQNTEAFF
v_gene: TRBV5-1; j_gene: TRBJ2-5; d_gene: TRBD1; abundance: -; CDR3nt: TGCGCCAGCAGCCCCGGGACAGGGGTCCAAGAGACCCAGTACTTC; CDR3aa: CASSPGTGVQETQYF
v_gene: TRBV7-9; j_gene: TRBJ2-5; d_gene: TRBD1; abundance: once; CDR3nt: TGTGCCAGCAGCCGACGTCGGGACAGACTACAAGAGACCCAGTACTTC; CDR3aa: CASSRRRDRLQETQYF
v_gene: TRBV6-5; j_gene: TRBJ1-6; d_gene: -; abundance: -; CDR3nt: TGTGCCAGCAGTTACAGTCTGGTCTATAATTCACCCCTCCACTTT; CDR3aa: CASSYSLVYNSPLHF
v_gene: TRBV11-2; j_gene: TRBJ2-1; d_gene: TRBD2; abundance: -; CDR3nt: TGTGCCAGCAGCTCGGGACTAGCGGGAGGGCATGAGCAGTTCTTC; CDR3aa: CASSSGLAGGHEQFF
v_gene: TRBV4-3; j_gene: TRBJ1-4; d_gene: TRBD1; abundance: -; CDR3nt: TGCGCCAGCAGCCGAGGACCGGGACAGGGACATGAAAAACTGTTTTTT; CDR3aa: CASSRGPGQGHEKLFF
v_gene: TRBV5-1; j_gene: TRBJ2-1; d_gene: -; abundance: -; CDR3nt: TGCGCCAGCAGCTTGGGCAGTTTAGAGCAGTTCTTC; CDR3aa: CASSLGSLEQFF
v_gene: TRBV24-1; j_gene: TRBJ1-2; d_gene: -; abundance: -; CDR3nt: TGTGCCACCACTCCTCACTATGGCTACACCTTC; CDR3aa: CATTPHYGYTF
v_gene: TRBV23-1; j_gene: TRBJ2-1; d_gene: -; abundance: -; CDR3nt: TGCGCCAGCAGTCAATTGCCTAGGCCTAAGGGTGAGCAGTTCTTC; CDR3aa: CASSQLPRPKGEQFF
v_gene: TRBV19; j_gene: TRBJ1-1; d_gene: -; abundance: -; CDR3nt: TGTGCCAGTAGTATAGAGACTTACACTGAAGCTTTCTTT; CDR3aa: CASSIETYTEAFF
v_gene: TRBV3-1; j_gene: TRBJ2-7; d_gene: TRBD2; abundance: -; CDR3nt: TGTGCCAGCAGCATGCGGGGGGGAAGCTCCTACGAGCAGTACTTC; CDR3aa: CASSMRGGSSYEQYF
v_gene: TRBV3-1; j_gene: TRBJ1-5; d_gene: -; abundance: -; CDR3nt: TGTGCCAGCAGCCAAGATCGAGAGCCATCTAGCAATCAGCCCCAGCATTTT; CDR3aa: CASSQDREPSSNQPQHF
v_gene: TRBV5-1; j_gene: TRBJ2-7; d_gene: -; abundance: -; CDR3nt: TGCGCCAGCAGCTTGGACCCAGGGTCGGACGAGCAGTACTTC; CDR3aa: CASSLDPGSDEQYF
v_gene: TRBV23-1; j_gene: TRBJ1-4; d_gene: -; abundance: -; CDR3nt: TGCGCCAGCAGTCAATCGTTGCACTCCCCGGCCTGTAATGAAAAACTGTTTTTT; CDR3aa: CASSQSLHSPACNEKLFF
v_gene: TRBV30; j_gene: TRBJ1-3; d_gene: -; abundance: -; CDR3nt: TGTGCCTGGAGTGTAGGGGGGTCTGGAAACACCATATATTTT; CDR3aa: CAWSVGGSGNTIYF
v_gene: TRBV30; j_gene: TRBJ1-2; d_gene: -; abundance: once; CDR3nt: TGTGCCTGGAGCTCCGGTCCTTTCTCTGGCTACACCTTC; CDR3aa: CAWSSGPFSGYTF
v_gene: TRBV19; j_gene: TRBJ1-5; d_gene: -; abundance: once; CDR3nt: TGTGCCAGTAAGATTAGCAATCAGCCCCAGCATTTT; CDR3aa: CASKISNQPQHF
v_gene: TRBV5-1; j_gene: TRBJ2-2; d_gene: TRBD2; abundance: -; CDR3nt: TGCGCCAGCAGCTTGCGCCTAGCGGGAGTTACCGGGGAGCTGTTTTTT; CDR3aa: CASSLRLAGVTGELFF
v_gene: TRBV29-1; j_gene: TRBJ1-4; d_gene: TRBD1; abundance: -; CDR3nt: TGCAGCGTTACCGGGACAGGCGGCGAAAAACTGTTTTTT; CDR3aa: CSVTGTGGEKLFF
v_gene: TRBV7-2; j_gene: TRBJ2-2; d_gene: -; abundance: -; CDR3nt: TGTGCCAGCAGCAAGACAGGGAGGACCGGGGAGCTGTTTTTT; CDR3aa: CASSKTGRTGELFF
v_gene: TRBV5-6; j_gene: TRBJ2-7; d_gene: -; abundance: -; CDR3nt: TGTGCCAGCAGCTCGGACAGAAGATACGAGCAGTACTTC; CDR3aa: CASSSDRRYEQYF
v_gene: TRBV13; j_gene: TRBJ1-4; d_gene: -; abundance: once; CDR3nt: TGTGCCAGCAGCCTCCACCCGGGCGGACGGAATGAAAAACTGTTTTTT; CDR3aa: CASSLHPGGRNEKLFF
v_gene: TRBV11-2; j_gene: TRBJ2-1; d_gene: TRBD2; abundance: -; CDR3nt: TGTGCCAGCGTCAGGAGCGGGAGATGGAATGAGCAGTTCTTC; CDR3aa: CASVRSGRWNEQFF
v_gene: TRBV2; j_gene: TRBJ2-5; d_gene: -; abundance: -; CDR3nt: TGTGCCAGCTCTACGGTTTCCAAAGAGACCCAGTACTTC; CDR3aa: CASSTVSKETQYF
v_gene: TRBV5-4; j_gene: TRBJ2-2; d_gene: TRBD2; abundance: -; CDR3nt: TGTGCCAGCAGCTTGTTCCGGGGGGGAAGCACCGGGGAGCTGTTTTTT; CDR3aa: CASSLFRGGSTGELFF
v_gene: TRBV7-2; j_gene: TRBJ2-5; d_gene: -; abundance: -; CDR3nt: TGTGCCAGCAGCTTTGGGGGAGAGACCCAGTACTTC; CDR3aa: CASSFGGETQYF
v_gene: TRBV19; j_gene: TRBJ2-1; d_gene: -; abundance: -; CDR3nt: TGTGCCAGTAGTATTCCCGGAACAGGGCTCAGGGAGCAGTTCTTC; CDR3aa: CASSIPGTGLREQFF
v_gene: TRBV7-9; j_gene: TRBJ2-7; d_gene: -; abundance: -; CDR3nt: TGTGCCAGCAGCCTCATGGGAAACGAGCAGTACTTC; CDR3aa: CASSLMGNEQYF
v_gene: TRBV7-2; j_gene: TRBJ2-5; d_gene: -; abundance: -; CDR3nt: TGTGCCAGCAGCTTAGTTTCTTCCAAAGAGACCCAGTACTTC; CDR3aa: CASSLVSSKETQYF
v_gene: TRBV5-1; j_gene: TRBJ1-1; d_gene: TRBD1; abundance: -; CDR3nt: TGCGCCAGCAGCTTGAGTCCCGGGACAGGGAACACTGAAGCTTTCTTT; CDR3aa: CASSLSPGTGNTEAFF
v_gene: TRBV6-2/TRBV6-3; j_gene: TRBJ1-1; d_gene: -; abundance: -; CDR3nt: TGTGCCAGCACCGAGGCAGGTATGAACACTGAAGCTTTCTTT; CDR3aa: CASTEAGMNTEAFF
v_gene: TRBV6-2/TRBV6-3; j_gene: TRBJ2-7; d_gene: TRBD2; abundance: -; CDR3nt: TGTGCCAGCAGTCCCGGACTAGCGAATACCTACGAGCAGTACTTC; CDR3aa: CASSPGLANTYEQYF
v_gene: TRBV20-1; j_gene: TRBJ2-7; d_gene: -; abundance: -; CDR3nt: TGCAGTGCTACCCCTATAGGCGAGCAGTACTTC; CDR3aa: CSATPIGEQYF
v_gene: TRBV30; j_gene: TRBJ2-4; d_gene: -; abundance: -; CDR3nt: TGTGCCTGGAGCGGGACCGGGGAGAACATTCAGTACTTC; CDR3aa: CAWSGTGENIQYF
v_gene: TRBV7-2; j_gene: TRBJ2-7; d_gene: TRBD1; abundance: -; CDR3nt: TGTGCCAGCAGCTTCGACAGGGCCTACGAGCAGTACTTC; CDR3aa: CASSFDRAYEQYF
v_gene: TRBV5-1; j_gene: TRBJ2-5; d_gene: TRBD2; abundance: -; CDR3nt: TGCGCCAGCAGTTCAGGGTTCCTAGCGGCGCAAGAGACCCAGTACTTC; CDR3aa: CASSSGFLAAQETQYF
v_gene: TRBV7-2; j_gene: TRBJ2-7; d_gene: -; abundance: -; CDR3nt: TGTGCCAGCAGCCCGCGACGGGGACCTACCTACGAGCAGTACTTC; CDR3aa: CASSPRRGPTYEQYF
v_gene: TRBV7-9; j_gene: TRBJ2-3; d_gene: -; abundance: -; CDR3nt: TGTGCCAGCAGCCCCTCCGGGGCGGTAGATACGCAGTATTTT; CDR3aa: CASSPSGAVDTQYF
v_gene: TRBV7-2; j_gene: TRBJ1-5; d_gene: -; abundance: -; CDR3nt: TGTGCCAGCAGCTTAGGGGCGACAGATAATCAGCCCCAGCATTTT; CDR3aa: CASSLGATDNQPQHF
v_gene: TRBV5-1; j_gene: TRBJ2-3; d_gene: -; abundance: -; CDR3nt: TGCGCCAGCAGCCCCCGGAGAGCGGACCTTGGGGATACGCAGTATTTT; CDR3aa: CASSPRRADLGDTQYF
v_gene: TRBV14; j_gene: TRBJ1-2; d_gene: -; abundance: -; CDR3nt: TGTGCCAGCACTTACAGGGCGGTGTTTGGCTACACCTTC; CDR3aa: CASTYRAVFGYTF
v_gene: TRBV6-6; j_gene: TRBJ2-7; d_gene: -; abundance: -; CDR3nt: TGTGCCAGCAGTTACTCGATGGGCTACGAGCAGTACTTC; CDR3aa: CASSYSMGYEQYF
v_gene: TRBV24-1; j_gene: TRBJ2-1; d_gene: TRBD2; abundance: -; CDR3nt: TGTGCCACCAGTGATTACACTAGCGGCGACAATGAGCAGTTCTTC; CDR3aa: CATSDYTSGDNEQFF
v_gene: TRBV29-1; j_gene: TRBJ2-5; d_gene: -; abundance: -; CDR3nt: TGCAGCGTTGAAAGGAATTCCAAAGAGACCCAGTACTTC; CDR3aa: CSVERNSKETQYF
v_gene: TRBV6-6; j_gene: TRBJ2-7; d_gene: -; abundance: once; CDR3nt: TGTGCCAGCAGCCAGGACAAGTACGAGCAGTACTTC; CDR3aa: CASSQDKYEQYF
v_gene: TRBV5-6; j_gene: TRBJ2-4; d_gene: TRBD2; abundance: once; CDR3nt: TGTGCCAGCAGCTTGGACGGCGGGGGAGGGGCCAAAAACATTCAGTACTTC; CDR3aa: CASSLDGGGGAKNIQYF
v_gene: TRBV3-1; j_gene: TRBJ2-5; d_gene: TRBD2; abundance: -; CDR3nt: TGTGCCTCGGGGCGACTAGCGGCCCAAGAGACCCAGTACTTC; CDR3aa: CASGRLAAQETQYF
v_gene: TRBV7-3; j_gene: TRBJ2-3; d_gene: -; abundance: -; CDR3nt: TGTGCCAGCAGCCCCACCCAGGGGTCAGATACGCAGTATTTT; CDR3aa: CASSPTQGSDTQYF
v_gene: TRBV18; j_gene: TRBJ1-3; d_gene: -; abundance: -; CDR3nt: TGTGCCAGCTCACCACAGGGGGTTGAGCGTGCTGGAAACACCATATATTTT; CDR3aa: CASSPQGVERAGNTIYF
v_gene: TRBV18; j_gene: TRBJ2-1; d_gene: TRBD1; abundance: -; CDR3nt: TGTGCCAGCTCACCAGGACAGGGGGCGCGTGAGCAGTTCTTC; CDR3aa: CASSPGQGAREQFF
v_gene: TRBV27; j_gene: TRBJ2-5; d_gene: TRBD2; abundance: -; CDR3nt: TGTGCCAGCAGTCGACTAGCGGGAGAGACCCAGTACTTC; CDR3aa: CASSRLAGETQYF
v_gene: TRBV5-6; j_gene: TRBJ1-1; d_gene: -; abundance: -; CDR3nt: TGTGCCAGCAGCTTGTCCAGGGTCCCTGAAGCTTTCTTT; CDR3aa: CASSLSRVPEAFF